The 29 T cell receptor beta chains below come from one sample, sequenced in a study of T cells in Graves' hyperthyroidism and ophthalmopathy. Authors of the study amplified TCR beta CDR3 regions from RNA transcripts. HTBI primers were used for first-round RT-PCR of the TCR CDR3. A single record per CDR3 protein comes from TCRdb applying MiXCR to the multiplex PCR reads. This table holds 200,000 to 250,000 distinct CDR3 sequences, less than 20% found once. Sequencing was done on a sample of blood. These receptors were taken from a woman in her forties or fifties with Graves' hyperthyroidism.

In its sample, this clonotype was seen many times. The chain couples TRBV6-2 or TRBV6-3 to TRBJ2-5; TRBD2 matches 10 bases. This CDR3 is built from 16 residues. CDR1 and CDR2 from the germline V gene are MNHEY and SVGEGT. Trimming cost V 4 bases and J 8 bases; bases outside gene matches: 13. The CDR3: CASSSSSGSHLGTQYF. The DNA of the CDR3 is TGTGCCAGCAGTTCCTCTAGCGGGAGCCACCTCGGAACCCAGTACTTC.

This clonotype was seen at least ten times. V and J are TRBV24-1 and TRBJ2-5; 7 nucleotides line up with TRBD1. This CDR3 has 15 amino acids. In germline, CDR1 is KGHDR, CDR2 SFDVKD. V was clipped by 2 bases and J by 0 bases; unmatched bases: 2. The CDR3 sequence is CATSDSGQYQETQYF. CDR3 DNA: TGTGCCACCAGTGATTCGGGACAGTACCAAGAGACCCAGTACTTC.

V usage is TRBV3-1 and J usage is TRBJ2-3, with D tentatively TRBD2 (5 bases). Germline-derived CDR1 and CDR2 are LGHDT and YNNKEL (reference sequence). Trimming removed 0 bases from V and 2 bases from J, with 9 bases in between. This CDR3 comprises 15 residues. CDR3 sequence reads: CASSQETTSTDTQYF. Here the CDR3 DNA reads TGTGCCAGCAGCCAAGAGACTACCTCCACAGATACGCAGTATTTT.

The V and J genes are TRBV9 and TRBJ2-5, with 12 bases lining up with TRBD2. CDR1 is SGDLS, CDR2 YYNGEE, per germline. The CDR3 covers 18 residues. The ends lost 4 bases at V and 0 bases at J; junction bases unmatched: 10. The CDR3 sequence is CASSTGLAGINYQETQYF. The CDR3 nucleotides are TGTGCCAGCAGCACGGGACTAGCGGGTATCAACTACCAAGAGACCCAGTACTTC.

Only a few counts were recorded for this clonotype. The gene calls are TRBV14 and TRBJ2-2, with D possibly TRBD1 on 5 matching bases. Trimming removed 2 bases at V and 3 bases at J, with 10 bases between. Germline values: CDR1 SGHDN, CDR2 FVKESK. The CDR3 spans 15 residues. The CDR3 reads CASSQPDSYTGELFF. In DNA, the CDR3 is TGTGCCAGCAGCCAACCCGACAGTTACACCGGGGAGCTGTTTTTT.

The rearrangement uses TRBV18 and TRBJ2-5; 7 bases map to TRBD1. Per germline, CDR1 KGHSH and CDR2 LQKENI. The CDR3 spans 14 residues. The trim removed 3 bases at V and 3 bases at J, leaving 4 bases unmatched. The CDR3 sequence is CASSPTGAKETQYF. CDR3 DNA sequence: TGTGCCAGCTCACCTACAGGGGCCAAAGAGACCCAGTACTTC.

At least ten counts were recorded for this clonotype. V is TRBV3-1 and J is TRBJ2-1; D is possibly TRBD2 (5 bases). Trimming took off 1 base at V and 6 bases at J, with 10 bases between the two ends. The length of the CDR3 is 14 residues. The germline V gene has CDR1 LGHDT and CDR2 YNNKEL (reference sequence). CDR3 region: CASSQALAANEQFF. CDR3 nucleotides: TGTGCCAGCAGCCAAGCCCTAGCCGCCAATGAGCAGTTCTTC.

This clonotype was counted at least ten times. The chain uses TRBV6-1 and TRBJ2-1, with unresolved D. Germline CDR1 reads MNHNS; CDR2 reads SASEGT. Between the trimmed V and J ends, which lost 9 bases and 10 bases, there was a span of 16 bases. CDR3 length equals 12 residues. CDR3 bases: TGTGCCAGTGTCCCCCGAGCGTGGGAGCAGTTCTTC. Translation: CASVPRAWEQFF.

This clonotype was observed many times. The rearrangement uses TRBV2 and TRBJ1-5; D is uncertain. Germline loops: CDR1 SNHLY, CDR2 FYNNEI. V was clipped by 5 bases and J by 6 bases, with 5 bases between them. This CDR3 spans 11 amino acids. CDR3 nucleotide sequence: TGTGCCAGCAGTTATTCTCAGCCCCAGCATTTT. Protein: CASSYSQPQHF.

This clonotype appeared many times. The chain employs TRBV20-1 and TRBJ2-7; D unresolved. This CDR3 contains 14 residues. Trimming stripped 0 bases from V and 2 bases from J, with 11 bases between. Germline V CDR1 and CDR2: DFQATT, SNEGSKA (reference sequence). The CDR3: CSARDRPAAYEQYF. The CDR3 DNA sequence: TGCAGTGCTAGAGATAGGCCAGCCGCCTACGAGCAGTACTTC.

The chain is built from TRBV6-1 and TRBJ1-2; D might be TRBD1 (5 bases). V lost 1 base, J lost 7 bases, and 10 bases lay in between. The CDR3 totals 13 residues. Germline V CDR1 and CDR2: MNHNS, SASEGT. CDR3 sequence reads: CASSEGGTGGYTF. In nucleotides, the CDR3 is TGTGCCAGCAGTGAAGGGGGGACTGGTGGCTACACCTTC.

The V and J genes are TRBV20-1 and TRBJ2-1; TRBD2 matches at 10 bases. Looked up from germline, CDR1 is DFQATT and CDR2 is SNEGSKA (reference sequence). The V gene end was trimmed by 3 bases and the J gene end by 4 bases; junction bases not matched to a gene: 9. CDR3 length: 16 amino acids. The CDR3 is CSASPGLAANYNEQFF. The CDR3 nucleotides are TGCAGTGCTAGTCCCGGACTAGCGGCCAATTACAATGAGCAGTTCTTC.

Remarks on this clonotype: A much larger clone is a single base away; this may be a read error. The chain carries TRBV30 and TRBJ1-1; TRBD1 is a possible D gene (5 bases). The CDR3 is 10 amino acids. Germline V gives CDR1 GTSNPN, CDR2 SVGIG (reference sequence). In DNA, the CDR3 is TGTGTCTGGAGCAGGGTCAAAGCTTTCTTT. Its translation: CVWSRVKAFF.

The chain couples TRBV4-1 to TRBJ1-3; weak D call: TRBD1 (5 bases). The CDR3 extends over 15 amino acids. The V gene lost 1 base and the J gene lost 5 bases, with 12 bases spanning the gap. Germline values: CDR1 MGHRA, CDR2 YSYEKL. The CDR3 nucleotides are TGCGCCAGCAGCCAAGGGAGGACAATGAGAAACACCATATATTTT. Translation gives CASSQGRTMRNTIYF.

The rearrangement links TRBV5-4 to TRBJ1-3; perhaps TRBD1 as D (6 bases). V lost 4 bases, J lost 3 bases, and 20 bases lay in between. Germline V CDR1 and CDR2: SGHNT, YYREEE (reference sequence). The CDR3 consists of 17 residues. The CDR3 coding sequence is TGTGCCAGCAGCGGGGGCCGCGCACTATCGGGTGGAAACACCATATATTTT. Its translation is CASSGGRALSGGNTIYF. Filled out from reference TRBV5-4 and TRBJ1-3, the complete variable domain reads ETGVTQSPTHLIKTRGQQVTLRCSSQSGHNTVSWYQQALGQGPQFIFQYYREEENGRGNFPPRFSGLQFPNYSSELNVNALELDDSALYLCASSGGRALSGGNTIYFGEGSWLTVV.

The chain combines TRBV12-3 or TRBV12-4 with TRBJ1-2; D possibly corresponds to TRBD1 (5 bases). CDR3 length: 13 residues. V shed 6 bases and J shed 8 bases, with 16 bases lying between them. The CDR3 coding sequence is TGTGCCAGCAGCCGCGGACGACAGAGGGGCTACACCTTC. Its protein product is CASSRGRQRGYTF.

About this clonotype: Just one base apart from a much larger clone, this may be a read error. This chain connects TRBV14 to TRBJ1-1; D unresolved. Germline V gives CDR1 SGHDN, CDR2 FVKESK. CDR3 length: 13 amino acids. CDR3 nucleotides: TGTGCCAGCAGCCAAGCCTTAAACACTGGAGCTTTCTTT. Its protein product is CASSQALNTGAFF.

This clonotype was found many times. The genes are TRBV6-1 and TRBJ2-5; TRBD1 matches at 9 bases. This CDR3 contains 14 residues. CDR1 and CDR2 from the germline V gene are MNHNS and SASEGT. J lost 4 bases, V lost 8 bases, and 8 bases had no gene match. CDR3 bases: TGTGCCAGCGGCGACAGGGGGGAAGGAGAGACCCAGTACTTC. It translates to CASGDRGEGETQYF.

This clonotype showed up many times. The genes are TRBV11-3 and TRBJ1-4; no definite D call. There are 12 residues in the CDR3. The germline gives CDR1 SGHNT, CDR2 YENEEA. V was clipped by 3 bases and J by 7 bases, with 6 bases between them. The CDR3 nucleotides read TGTGCCAGCAGCTTGACGCCTGAAAAACTGTTTTTT. It is translated as CASSLTPEKLFF.

This clonotype was counted at least ten times. This chain connects TRBV10-1 to TRBJ2-7; 8 bases fit TRBD1. Trimming at V came to 10 bases and at J to 3 bases, leaving 11 bases not matched to a gene. Germline lookup yields CDR1 WNHNN and CDR2 SYGVQD (reference sequence). The length of the CDR3 is 14 residues. The chain's CDR3 is CATGGGTLNYEQYF. The CDR3 DNA sequence: TGCGCCACAGGGGGCGGGACACTCAACTACGAGCAGTACTTC.

This clonotype was counted at least ten times. This chain uses TRBV19 with TRBJ1-5; tentatively, D is TRBD1 (6 bases). Trimming took off 6 bases at V and 6 bases at J, with 15 bases between the two ends. This CDR3 has 14 amino acids. Per the germline V gene, CDR1 is LNHDA and CDR2 is SQIVND (reference sequence). DNA for the CDR3: TGTGCCAGTAGAGAGAGGGGGTGGTCTCAGCCCCAGCATTTT. Encoded protein: CASRERGWSQPQHF.

The V call is TRBV24-1, the J call TRBJ2-2; 7 nucleotides agree with TRBD1. The trim removed 6 bases at V and 4 bases at J, leaving 4 bases unmatched. Germline CDR1 KGHDR, CDR2 SFDVKD. The CDR3 has 14 residues. The CDR3, as DNA: TGTGCCACCAGTCGACAGGGTTCCACCGGGGAGCTGTTTTTT. Translating gives CATSRQGSTGELFF.

This clonotype was seen only a few times. The chain uses TRBV19 and TRBJ1-1, with D possibly matching TRBD1 (5 bases). The CDR3 is 13 amino acids. Trimming pared 5 bases from V and 3 bases from J, leaving 10 bases between. Germline V gene data show CDR1 as LNHDA and CDR2 as SQIVND (reference sequence). The CDR3 DNA follows: TGTGCCAGTAGTTTCCTGGGGGACACTGAAGCTTTCTTT. Residues: CASSFLGDTEAFF.

This clonotype occurred a few times. The chain links TRBV5-1 to TRBJ1-5; 9 bases match TRBD1. Germline V gives CDR1 SGHRS, CDR2 YFSETQ. The J segment lost 4 bases and the V segment lost 4 bases, leaving 6 bases of the junction unmatched. The CDR3 covers 15 residues. The DNA for the CDR3 is TGCGCCAGCAGCGCGGGACAGGGCTATAATCAGCCCCAGCATTTT. Translating it yields CASSAGQGYNQPQHF. Complete variable domain (other parts from reference TRBV5-1 and TRBJ1-5): KAGVTQTPRYLIKTRGQQVTLSCSPISGHRSVSWYQQTPGQGLQFLFEYFSETQRNKGNFPGRFSGRQFSNSRSEMNVSTLELGDSALYLCASSAGQGYNQPQHFGDGTRLSIL.

The J gene is TRBJ1-3, the V gene TRBV7-9, with D unclear. V was clipped by 2 bases and J by 0 bases, with 11 bases between them. The CDR3 has 16 residues. Germline V gene data show CDR1 as SEHNR and CDR2 as FQNEAQ (reference sequence). The CDR3 nucleotides are TGTGCCAGCAGCTTACTAACCCGACTCTCTGGAAACACCATATATTTT. The encoded protein is CASSLLTRLSGNTIYF.

In regard to this clonotype: This may stem from a read error, because a much larger clone lies one nucleotide away. The CDR3 sequence is CTSSFNRNYEQYF. DNA of the CDR3: TGTACCAGCAGCTTTAACAGAAACTACGAGCAGTACTTC. The rearrangement joins TRBV11-1 to TRBJ2-7; D gene unclear. CDR3 length equals 13 residues. Germline CDR1 and CDR2: SGHAT and FQDESV (reference sequence).

This clonotype was detected a few times. This chain links TRBV19 with TRBJ2-7, with TRBD1 as a possible D gene (5 bases). Germline V CDR1 and CDR2: LNHDA, SQIVND (reference sequence). Trimming removed 5 bases at V and 5 bases at J, with 16 bases between. The CDR3 is 14 residues long. The CDR3 sequence is CASSPQSGIHEQYF. The DNA for the CDR3 is TGTGCCAGTAGTCCTCAATCAGGGATCCACGAGCAGTACTTC.

This clonotype was counted many times. CDR3 DNA sequence: TGTGCCTCGACGAGGAGCTCTGGAAACACCATATATTTT. Amino acid sequence: CASTRSSGNTIYF. The rearrangement uses TRBV30 and TRBJ1-3; D not resolved. Looked up from germline, CDR1 is GTSNPN and CDR2 is SVGIG (reference sequence). CDR3 length: 13 residues. Deletions cut 7 bases from V and 0 bases from J, with 10 bases between.

This clonotype was detected only a few times. The V gene is TRBV12-3 or TRBV12-4, the J gene TRBJ2-1, with D possibly matching TRBD1 (5 bases). The CDR3 has 11 residues. V was clipped by 7 bases and J by 9 bases, with 10 bases between them. CDR3 sequence: CASTARGEQFF. The CDR3 DNA sequence: TGTGCCAGCACCGCAAGGGGTGAGCAGTTCTTC.